Listed below are T cell receptor beta chains from one sample, sequenced in a study of response to subunit inactivated influenza vaccine. Each CDR3 protein is one row after TCRdb ran MiXCR on the RT-PCR reads. This sample has 650,000 to 800,000 distinct CDR3 sequences; roughly 13% occur once, and the top ten carry 6% to 7%. Specimen: PBMCs from blood, collected approximately 15 days before vaccination. The receptors originated from a man aged 45-65 years who received an inactivated influenza vaccine. CDR3s include the opening cysteine and the closing phenylalanine or tryptophan. The D gene is left open where the match is weak. Size tells how often a clone was seen (once, few, many) or the class of an expanded clone, and some rows leave it out.

D gene	clone size	V gene	J gene	CDR3 DNA	CDR3 protein
.	few	TRBV20-1	TRBJ1-1	TGCAGTGCTAGAGGACGACAGCCGAACACTGAAGCTTTCTTT	CSARGRQPNTEAFF
.	few	TRBV7-9	TRBJ2-1	TGTGCCAGCAGCTTAAACAGGGCGCAGTTCTTC	CASSLNRAQFF
.	.	TRBV24-1	TRBJ2-3	TGTGCCACCAGTGACCTCGGACCAACAGATACGCAGTATTTT	CATSDLGPTDTQYF
.	few	TRBV12-3/TRBV12-4	TRBJ1-3	TGTGCCAGCAGATCCTCCGGTCCGACCCTAAGCTCTGGAAACACCATATATTTT	CASRSSGPTLSSGNTIYF
TRBD1	few	TRBV30	TRBJ1-4	TGTGCCTGGAGTTCCTCGACAGGGGCATGGGGTAATGAAAAACTGTTTTTT	CAWSSSTGAWGNEKLFF
.	many	TRBV24-1	TRBJ1-1	TGTGCCACCAGTGCGGATACTCAGGACACTGAAGCTTTCTTT	CATSADTQDTEAFF
.	.	TRBV6-6	TRBJ1-3	TGTGCCAGCAGTTACAAAGGAGGCGGGGTTGAAAACACCATATATTTT	CASSYKGGGVENTIYF
.	many	TRBV7-8	TRBJ1-2	TGTGCCAGCAGCTTAGCGCGGGCAGGCTACTCCCGCTATGGCTACACCTTC	CASSLARAGYSRYGYTF
.	.	TRBV3-1	TRBJ2-2	TGTGCCAGCAGCCAAGGCGCGACAGGGAACACCGGGGAGCTGTTTTTT	CASSQGATGNTGELFF
.	.	TRBV20-1	TRBJ2-1	TGCAGTGCTAGAGCCACGTGGAGCTGGGAGCAGTTCTTC	CSARATWSWEQFF
TRBD2	.	TRBV5-1	TRBJ2-3	TGCGCCAGCAGCTTGCCGGTGAGCGGGAATCAAGTAAATACGCAGTATTTT	CASSLPVSGNQVNTQYF
.	few	TRBV4-1	TRBJ2-3	TGCGCCAGCAGCCAGGTTCATGGAGATACGCAGTATTTT	CASSQVHGDTQYF
.	many	TRBV20-1	TRBJ1-3	TGCAGTGCTAGAGATAGCCAGAGCTCTGGAAACACCATATATTTT	CSARDSQSSGNTIYF
TRBD1	.	TRBV6-1	TRBJ2-3	TGTGCCAGCAGTCAGCGACAGGGCAGGTCTTTATATACGCAGTATTTT	CASSQRQGRSLYTQYF
TRBD2	few	TRBV19	TRBJ2-1	TGTGCCAGTAGTATAGATCGGGCTAGCGGGCTATACAATGAGCAGTTCTTC	CASSIDRASGLYNEQFF
.	.	TRBV7-9	TRBJ2-1	TGTGCCAGCAGCTTAGTTGGAGGGCTCGATGAGCAGTTCTTC	CASSLVGGLDEQFF
.	.	TRBV12-3/TRBV12-4	TRBJ1-5	TGTGCCAGCAGTATACAGGGTAAGGGCAATCAGCCCCAGCATTTT	CASSIQGKGNQPQHF
.	many	TRBV6-2/TRBV6-3	TRBJ2-5	TGTGCCAGCACCGCACCCGGGTCTTGGACCCAGTACTTC	CASTAPGSWTQYF
.	few	TRBV11-2	TRBJ2-1	TGTGCCAGCAGCTTAGGGCTCGATGAGCAGTTCTTC	CASSLGLDEQFF
.	many	TRBV5-1	TRBJ2-2	TGCGCCAGCAGCTTGGCTGAGACCGGGGAGCTGTTTTTT	CASSLAETGELFF
TRBD2	few	TRBV14	TRBJ2-7	TGTGCCAGCAGCCAAGGACAGGTAGCGGGGTTTGGCGAGCAGTACTTC	CASSQGQVAGFGEQYF
.	once	TRBV4-3	TRBJ2-2	TGCGCCAGCAGCCAAGATAGGGAGTTCACCGGGGAGCTGTTTTTT	CASSQDREFTGELFF
.	few	TRBV29-1	TRBJ2-2	TGCAGCGTTCGGGGACATCTAACCGGGGAGCTGTTTTTT	CSVRGHLTGELFF
TRBD2	few	TRBV20-1	TRBJ2-1	TGCAGTGCTAGCCCCCAGCTAGCGGGACTTAACAATGAGCAGTTCTTC	CSASPQLAGLNNEQFF
.	few	TRBV29-1	TRBJ2-5	TGCAGCGCAAGAACTAGGGCCTTTGGAGAGACCCAGTACTTC	CSARTRAFGETQYF
.	.	TRBV7-9	TRBJ2-3	TGTGCCAGCAGCCGAGTCGTCGGGACCACAGATACGCAGTATTTT	CASSRVVGTTDTQYF
TRBD2	.	TRBV27	TRBJ2-1	TGTGCCAGCAGTGGGGGGGTTTTACGCAATGAGCAGTTCTTC	CASSGGVLRNEQFF